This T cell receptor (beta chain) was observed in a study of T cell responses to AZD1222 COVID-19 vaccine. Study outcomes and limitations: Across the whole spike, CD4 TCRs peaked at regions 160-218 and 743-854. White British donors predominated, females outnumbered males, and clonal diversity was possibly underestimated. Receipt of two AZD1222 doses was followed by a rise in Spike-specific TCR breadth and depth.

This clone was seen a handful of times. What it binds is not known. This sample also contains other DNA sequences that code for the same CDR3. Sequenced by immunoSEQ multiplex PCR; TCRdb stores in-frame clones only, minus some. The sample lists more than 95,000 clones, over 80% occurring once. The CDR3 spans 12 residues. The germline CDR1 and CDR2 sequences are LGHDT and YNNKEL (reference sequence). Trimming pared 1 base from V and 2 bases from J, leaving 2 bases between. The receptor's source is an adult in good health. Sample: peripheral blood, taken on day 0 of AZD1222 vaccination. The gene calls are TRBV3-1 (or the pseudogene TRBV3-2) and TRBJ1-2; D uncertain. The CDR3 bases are TGTGCCAGCAGCCAAGGGAACTATGGCTACACCTTC. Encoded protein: CASSQGNYGYTF.